The rows below give T cell receptor beta chains drawn from one sample of a study of cytomegalovirus exposure and HLA in healthy donors. Produced via immunoSEQ multiplex PCR; TCRdb's table is partial and in-frame only. The sample shows under 150,000 clones, 82% of them seen only once. The sample was PBMCs. These receptors originate from a male donor in good health and CMV-seronegative. Both conserved end residues are part of each CDR3. The D gene is left open where the match is weak. Clone size is stated in some rows and not others, as once, few, many or a class when expanded.

j_gene	d_gene	abundance	v_gene	CDR3aa	CDR3nt
TRBJ1-5	TRBD1	-	TRBV2	CASSGQGYSQPQHF	TGTGCCAGCAGTGGACAGGGATACAGTCAGCCCCAGCATTTT
TRBJ1-3	TRBD1	-	TRBV4-3	CASSQYQGANTIYF	TGCGCCAGCAGCCAGTATCAGGGGGCAAACACCATATATTTT
TRBJ1-3	TRBD1	-	TRBV18	CASSIGQGALIGNTIYF	TGTGCCAGCTCAATTGGACAGGGGGCGTTAATCGGAAACACCATATATTTT
TRBJ1-1	-	-	TRBV29-1	CSAAGVGTEAFF	TGCAGCGCGGCGGGGGTTGGCACTGAAGCTTTCTTT
TRBJ2-3	TRBD1	-	TRBV27	CASSSRGPGVSDTQYF	TGTGCCAGCAGTTCAAGGGGGCCCGGAGTAAGCGATACGCAGTATTTT
TRBJ2-3	-	-	TRBV30	CAYAGDTQYF	TGTGCCTACGCCGGGGATACGCAGTATTTT
TRBJ1-6	-	few	TRBV6-5	CASFATANSPLHF	TGTGCCAGTTTCGCGACAGCCAATTCACCCCTCCACTTT
TRBJ2-7	-	-	TRBV5-6	CASSLRSYEQYF	TGTGCCAGCAGCCTGAGGTCCTACGAGCAGTACTTC
TRBJ2-7	TRBD1	-	TRBV6-5	CASSRQGYEQYF	TGTGCCAGCAGTAGACAGGGCTACGAGCAGTACTTC
TRBJ2-1	TRBD2	-	TRBV6-4	CASRESGSHEQFF	TGTGCCAGCAGAGAGAGCGGGAGCCATGAGCAGTTCTTC
TRBJ2-1	TRBD2	-	TRBV4-1	CASCWREGHNEQFF	TGCGCCAGCTGTTGGCGGGAGGGCCACAATGAGCAGTTCTTC
TRBJ1-5	-	-	TRBV28	CASSLWGGNQPQHF	TGTGCCAGCAGTTTGTGGGGCGGCAATCAGCCCCAGCATTTT
TRBJ2-7	-	once	TRBV27	CASSLTGSNEQYF	TGTGCCAGCAGTTTGACAGGTTCTAACGAGCAGTACTTC
TRBJ1-1	-	-	TRBV30	CAWTEQFNTEAFF	TGTGCCTGGACCGAACAGTTTAACACTGAAGCTTTCTTT
TRBJ2-1	TRBD2	-	TRBV2	CASSGTSNEQFF	TGTGCCAGCAGTGGGACTAGCAATGAGCAGTTCTTC
TRBJ1-2	TRBD1	-	TRBV6-6	CASSPENRGYRYGYTF	TGTGCCAGCAGTCCGGAAAACAGGGGTTATCGCTATGGCTACACCTTC
TRBJ2-7	-	-	TRBV6-6	CASSPEERSYEQYF	TGTGCCAGCAGTCCCGAGGAGCGCTCCTACGAGCAGTACTTC
TRBJ2-7	TRBD2	-	TRBV27	CASSFFRPHEGGSDEQYF	TGTGCCAGCAGTTTTTTCCGACCGCATGAGGGAGGGTCCGACGAGCAGTACTTC
TRBJ1-5	TRBD1	-	TRBV7-9	CASSSFQGEEFVQPQHF	TGTGCCAGCAGCTCATTCCAGGGGGAAGAATTCGTGCAGCCCCAGCATTTT
TRBJ2-1	-	-	TRBV20-1	CSGGSYFEQFF	TGCAGTGGTGGGAGCTACTTTGAGCAGTTCTTC
TRBJ1-4	-	-	TRBV5-1	CASSLTATNEKLFF	TGCGCCAGCAGCCTGACAGCAACTAATGAAAAACTGTTTTTT
TRBJ2-2	TRBD1	-	TRBV4-1	CASSKRTGTNTRELFF	TGCGCCAGCAGCAAGAGGACAGGGACGAACACCAGGGAGCTGTTTTTT
TRBJ1-2	-	-	TRBV20-1	CSAQGNGGYTF	TGCAGTGCTCAGGGGAATGGTGGCTACACCTTC
TRBJ1-2	TRBD1	-	TRBV5-4	CASTRTGDASYGYTF	TGTGCCAGCACCAGGACAGGGGATGCGAGCTATGGCTACACCTTC
TRBJ2-1	TRBD2	few	TRBV18	CASSPMAGEENEQFF	TGTGCCAGCTCACCGATGGCGGGAGAGGAAAATGAGCAGTTCTTC
TRBJ2-1	-	few	TRBV19	CASSSGYNEQFF	TGTGCCAGTAGTAGCGGATACAATGAGCAGTTCTTC
TRBJ2-1	TRBD2	-	TRBV14	CASSLTSAPRPFF	TGTGCCAGCAGCCTTACTAGCGCCCCCAGACCGTTCTTC
TRBJ2-7	TRBD1	-	TRBV6-6	CASSLIGTDYEQYF	TGTGCCAGCAGTCTAATTGGGACAGATTACGAGCAGTACTTC
TRBJ1-1	TRBD1	once	TRBV9	CASSVAPDRVNTEAFF	TGTGCCAGCAGCGTAGCTCCGGACAGGGTGAACACTGAAGCTTTCTTT
TRBJ1-5	TRBD1	once	TRBV19	CASSQGTNQPQHF	TGTGCCAGCTCACAGGGGACTAATCAGCCCCAGCATTTT
TRBJ2-7	-	-	TRBV4-3	CASSQDLEVDEQYF	TGCGCCAGCAGCCAAGATTTAGAGGTCGACGAGCAGTACTTC
TRBJ2-5	TRBD2	few	TRBV6-1	CASSPGRDQLLTQYF	TGTGCCAGCAGCCCGGGGAGGGATCAGCTTTTGACCCAGTACTTC
TRBJ1-5	TRBD1	-	TRBV28	CASNQGQGPHQPQHF	TGTGCCAGCAACCAGGGACAGGGGCCCCATCAGCCCCAGCATTTT
TRBJ2-1	-	-	TRBV4-3	CASSQIPSSEQFF	TGCGCCAGCAGCCAAATTCCGAGTTCTGAGCAGTTCTTC
TRBJ2-2	-	-	TRBV7-3	CASSPHYNTGELFF	TGTGCCAGCAGCCCTCACTACAACACCGGGGAGCTGTTTTTT
TRBJ1-2	-	-	TRBV6-5	CASSYGRGSYTF	TGTGCCAGCAGTTACGGGCGGGGGAGCTACACCTTC